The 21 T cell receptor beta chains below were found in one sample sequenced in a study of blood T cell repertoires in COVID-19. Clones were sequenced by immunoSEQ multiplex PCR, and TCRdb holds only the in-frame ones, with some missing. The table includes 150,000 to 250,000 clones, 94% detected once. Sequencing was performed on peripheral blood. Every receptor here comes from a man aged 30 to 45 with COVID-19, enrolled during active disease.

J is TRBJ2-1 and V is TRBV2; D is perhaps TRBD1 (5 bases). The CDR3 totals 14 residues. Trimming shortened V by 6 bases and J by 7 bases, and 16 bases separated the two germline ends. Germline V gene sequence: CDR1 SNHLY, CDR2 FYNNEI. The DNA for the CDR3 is TGTGCCAGCAGCGCGCCCAGGGCAGTAAATGAGCAGTTCTTC. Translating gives CASSAPRAVNEQFF.

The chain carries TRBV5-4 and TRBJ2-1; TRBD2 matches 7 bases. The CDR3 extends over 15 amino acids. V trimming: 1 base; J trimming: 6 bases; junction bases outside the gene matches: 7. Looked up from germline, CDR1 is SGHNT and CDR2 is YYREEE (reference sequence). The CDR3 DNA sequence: TGTGCCAGCAGCTTGCCCGGGGGGAGACTCAATGAGCAGTTCTTC. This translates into CASSLPGGRLNEQFF.

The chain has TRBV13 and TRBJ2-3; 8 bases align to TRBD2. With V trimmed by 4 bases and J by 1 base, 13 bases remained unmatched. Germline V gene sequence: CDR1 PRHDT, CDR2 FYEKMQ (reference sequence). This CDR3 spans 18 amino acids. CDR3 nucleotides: TGTGCCAGCAGCTGGGGTGCTGCGGGGGGACTTCGCACAGATACGCAGTATTTT. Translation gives CASSWGAAGGLRTDTQYF.

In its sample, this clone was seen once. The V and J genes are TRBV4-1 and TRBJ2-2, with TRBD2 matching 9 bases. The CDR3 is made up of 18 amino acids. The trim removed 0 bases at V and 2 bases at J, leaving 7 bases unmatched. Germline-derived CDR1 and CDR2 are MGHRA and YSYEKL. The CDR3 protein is CASSQESSGTANTGELFF. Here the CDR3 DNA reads TGCGCCAGCAGCCAAGAATCTAGCGGGACAGCTAACACCGGGGAGCTGTTTTTT.

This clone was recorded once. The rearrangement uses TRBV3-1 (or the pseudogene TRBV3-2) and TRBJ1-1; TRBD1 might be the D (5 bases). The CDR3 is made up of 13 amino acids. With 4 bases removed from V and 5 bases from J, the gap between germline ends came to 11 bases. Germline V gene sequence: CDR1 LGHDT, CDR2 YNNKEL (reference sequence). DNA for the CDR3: TGTGCCAGCAGCCGGGAGGGACGTACTGAAGCTTTCTTT. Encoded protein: CASSREGRTEAFF.

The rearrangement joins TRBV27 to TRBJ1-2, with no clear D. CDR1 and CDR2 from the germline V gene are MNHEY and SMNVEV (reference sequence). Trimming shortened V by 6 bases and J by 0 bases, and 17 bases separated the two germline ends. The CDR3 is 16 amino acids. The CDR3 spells CASSPIGRQANYGYTF. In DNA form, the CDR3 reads TGTGCCAGCAGCCCGATCGGGAGGCAAGCTAACTATGGCTACACCTTC.

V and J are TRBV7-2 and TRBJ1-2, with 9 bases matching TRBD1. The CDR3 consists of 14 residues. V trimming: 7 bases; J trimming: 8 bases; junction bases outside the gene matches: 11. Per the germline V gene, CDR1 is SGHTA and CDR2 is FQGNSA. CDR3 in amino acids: CASTAPGQGGGYTF. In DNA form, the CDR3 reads TGTGCCAGCACCGCCCCGGGACAGGGAGGCGGCTACACCTTC.

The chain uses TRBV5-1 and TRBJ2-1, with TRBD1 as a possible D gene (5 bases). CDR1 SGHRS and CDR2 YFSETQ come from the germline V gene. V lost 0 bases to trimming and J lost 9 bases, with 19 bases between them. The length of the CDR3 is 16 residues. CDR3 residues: CASSLEGRAVTGEQFF. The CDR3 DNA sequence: TGCGCCAGCAGCTTGGAAGGCAGGGCGGTCACAGGTGAGCAGTTCTTC.

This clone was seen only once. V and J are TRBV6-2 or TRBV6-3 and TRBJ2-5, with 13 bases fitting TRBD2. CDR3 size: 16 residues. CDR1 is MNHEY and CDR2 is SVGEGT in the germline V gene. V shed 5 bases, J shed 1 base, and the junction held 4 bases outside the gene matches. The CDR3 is CASSPRLAGGQETQYF. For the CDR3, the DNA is TGTGCCAGCAGTCCGCGACTAGCGGGGGGCCAAGAGACCCAGTACTTC.

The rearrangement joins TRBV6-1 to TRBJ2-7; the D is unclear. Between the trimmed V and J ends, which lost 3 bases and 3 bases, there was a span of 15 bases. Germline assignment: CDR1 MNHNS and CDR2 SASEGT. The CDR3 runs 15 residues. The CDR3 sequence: CASSDIGQNDYEQYF. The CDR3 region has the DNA TGTGCCAGCAGTGATATTGGGCAGAATGACTACGAGCAGTACTTC.

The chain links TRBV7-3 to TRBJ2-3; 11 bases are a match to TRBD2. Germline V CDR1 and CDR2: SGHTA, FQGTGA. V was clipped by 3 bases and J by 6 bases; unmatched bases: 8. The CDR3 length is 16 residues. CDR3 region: CASSLWLAGGRDTQYF. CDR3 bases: TGTGCCAGCAGCTTGTGGCTAGCGGGGGGCAGGGATACGCAGTATTTT.

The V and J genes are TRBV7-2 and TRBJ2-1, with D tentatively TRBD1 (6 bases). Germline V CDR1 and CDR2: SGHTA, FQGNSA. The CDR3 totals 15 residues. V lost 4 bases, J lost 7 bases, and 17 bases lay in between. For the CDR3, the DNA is TGTGCCAGCAGCTCTAGTCAAACAGGGTCTAATGAGCAGTTCTTC. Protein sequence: CASSSSQTGSNEQFF.

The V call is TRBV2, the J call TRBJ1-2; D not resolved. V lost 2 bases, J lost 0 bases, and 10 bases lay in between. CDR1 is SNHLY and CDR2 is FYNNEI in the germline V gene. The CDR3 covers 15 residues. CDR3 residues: CASSESREANYGYTF. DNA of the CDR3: TGTGCCAGCAGTGAAAGCCGGGAAGCTAACTATGGCTACACCTTC.

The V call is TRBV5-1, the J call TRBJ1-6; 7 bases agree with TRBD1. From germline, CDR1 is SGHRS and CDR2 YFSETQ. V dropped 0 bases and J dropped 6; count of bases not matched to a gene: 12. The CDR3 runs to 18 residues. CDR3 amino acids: CASSLDRGRTGGNSPLHF. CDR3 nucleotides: TGCGCCAGCAGCTTGGACAGGGGAAGGACAGGAGGTAATTCACCCCTCCACTTT.

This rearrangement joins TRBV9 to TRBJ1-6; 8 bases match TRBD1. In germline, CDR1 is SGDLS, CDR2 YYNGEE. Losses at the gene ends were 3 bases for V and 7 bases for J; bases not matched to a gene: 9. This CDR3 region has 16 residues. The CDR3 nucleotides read TGTGCCAGCAGCGCCACGTGGGACAGGATAAATTCACCCCTCCACTTT. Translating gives CASSATWDRINSPLHF.

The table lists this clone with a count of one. The CDR3 bases are TGCGCCAGCAGCCCCGGCCAAGAGACCCAGTACTTC. Translation gives CASSPGQETQYF. This rearrangement joins TRBV5-1 to TRBJ2-5; D remains unclear. The CDR3 is made up of 12 amino acids. V was clipped by 4 bases and J by 1 base, with 5 bases between them. Germline V gene sequence: CDR1 SGHRS, CDR2 YFSETQ.

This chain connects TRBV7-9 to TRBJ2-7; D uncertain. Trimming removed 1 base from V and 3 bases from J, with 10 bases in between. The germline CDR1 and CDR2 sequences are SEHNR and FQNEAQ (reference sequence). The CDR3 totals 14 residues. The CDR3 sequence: CASSLGGSNYEQYF. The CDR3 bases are TGTGCCAGCAGCTTAGGCGGCAGCAACTACGAGCAGTACTTC.

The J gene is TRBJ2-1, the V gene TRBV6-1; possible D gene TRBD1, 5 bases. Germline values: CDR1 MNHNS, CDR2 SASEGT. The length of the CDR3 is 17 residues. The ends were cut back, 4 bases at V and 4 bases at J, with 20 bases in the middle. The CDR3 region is CASSGTTGEAFYNEQFF. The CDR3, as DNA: TGTGCCAGCAGTGGAACTACAGGAGAAGCCTTTTACAATGAGCAGTTCTTC.

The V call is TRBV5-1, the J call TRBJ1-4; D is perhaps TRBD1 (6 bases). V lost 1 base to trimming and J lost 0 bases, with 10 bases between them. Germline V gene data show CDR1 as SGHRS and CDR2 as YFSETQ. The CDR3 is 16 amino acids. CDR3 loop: CASSLSRGSTNEKLFF. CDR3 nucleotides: TGCGCCAGCAGCTTGAGTAGGGGGTCAACTAATGAAAAACTGTTTTTT. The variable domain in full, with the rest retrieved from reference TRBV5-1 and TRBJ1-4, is KAGVTQTPRYLIKTRGQQVTLSCSPISGHRSVSWYQQTPGQGLQFLFEYFSETQRNKGNFPGRFSGRQFSNSRSEMNVSTLELGDSALYLCASSLSRGSTNEKLFFGSGTQLSVL.

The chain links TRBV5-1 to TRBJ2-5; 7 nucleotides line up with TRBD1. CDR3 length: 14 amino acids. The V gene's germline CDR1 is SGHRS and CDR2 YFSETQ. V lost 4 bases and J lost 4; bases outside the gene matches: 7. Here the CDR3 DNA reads TGCGCCAGCAGCATTGGGACAGACCGAGAGACCCAGTACTTC. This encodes CASSIGTDRETQYF.

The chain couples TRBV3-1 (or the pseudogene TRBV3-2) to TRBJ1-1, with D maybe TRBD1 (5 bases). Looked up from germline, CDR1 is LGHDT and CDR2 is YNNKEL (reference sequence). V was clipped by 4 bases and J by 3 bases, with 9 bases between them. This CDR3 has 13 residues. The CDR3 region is CASSRGGDTEAFF. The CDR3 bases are TGTGCCAGCAGCCGGGGGGGAGACACTGAAGCTTTCTTT.